This T cell receptor beta chain was documented in a study of T cells in Graves' hyperthyroidism and ophthalmopathy. The CDR3 consists of 14 residues. Germline values: CDR1 MNHEY, CDR2 SMNVEV (reference sequence). V was clipped by 7 bases and J by 8 bases, with 15 bases between them. The source material, RNA transcripts, was used to amplify TCR beta CDR3 regions. Using the HTBI primer set, a first-round RT-PCR was run on the TCR CDR3. TCRdb re-called the multiplex PCR reads with MiXCR, one entry per CDR3 protein. The sample holds over 150,000 distinct CDR3 sequences, about 18% seen once. The sample taken for sequencing was blood. The receptor was derived from a woman in her fifties or sixties with Graves' hyperthyroidism. The chain recombines TRBV27 with TRBJ1-6; the D is unclear. The CDR3 region has the DNA TGTGCCAGCAAAGTAAGGCGTTTGGATTCACCCCTCCACTTT. Translated, it gives CASKVRRLDSPLHF.